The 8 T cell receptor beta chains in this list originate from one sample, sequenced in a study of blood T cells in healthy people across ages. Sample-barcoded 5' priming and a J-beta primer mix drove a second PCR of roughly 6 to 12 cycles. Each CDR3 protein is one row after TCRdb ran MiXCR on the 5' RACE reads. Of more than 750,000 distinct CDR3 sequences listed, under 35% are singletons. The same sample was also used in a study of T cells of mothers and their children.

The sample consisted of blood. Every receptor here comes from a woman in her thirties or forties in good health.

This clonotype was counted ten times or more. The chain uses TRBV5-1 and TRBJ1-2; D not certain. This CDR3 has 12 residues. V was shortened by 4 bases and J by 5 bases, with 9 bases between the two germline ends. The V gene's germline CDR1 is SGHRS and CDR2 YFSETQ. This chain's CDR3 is CASSGNNYGYTF. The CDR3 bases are TGCGCCAGCAGCGGAAACAATTATGGCTACACCTTC.

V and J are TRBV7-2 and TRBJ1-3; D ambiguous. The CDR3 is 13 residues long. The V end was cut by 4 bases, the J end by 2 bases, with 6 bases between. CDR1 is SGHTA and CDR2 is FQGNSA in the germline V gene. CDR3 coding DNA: TGTGCCAGCAGCTCCATTACTGGAAACACCATATATTTT. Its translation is CASSSITGNTIYF.

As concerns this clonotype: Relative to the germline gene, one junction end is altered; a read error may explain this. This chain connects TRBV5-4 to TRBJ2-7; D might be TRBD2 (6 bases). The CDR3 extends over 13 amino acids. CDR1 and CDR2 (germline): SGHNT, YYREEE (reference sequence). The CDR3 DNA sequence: TGTGCCAGCAGCGACGGGACTTTTTACGGGCAGTACTTC. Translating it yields CASSDGTFYGQYF.

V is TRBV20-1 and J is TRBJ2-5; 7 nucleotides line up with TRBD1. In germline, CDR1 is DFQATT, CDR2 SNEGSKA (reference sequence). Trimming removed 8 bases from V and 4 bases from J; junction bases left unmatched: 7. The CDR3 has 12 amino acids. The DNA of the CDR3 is TGCAGTCCACGACAGGGCAGAGAGACCCAGTACTTC. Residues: CSPRQGRETQYF.

CDR3 in amino acids: CASSEQGAGGETQYF. As DNA, the CDR3 is TGTGCCAGCAGCGAACAGGGGGCCGGCGGAGAGACCCAGTACTTC. V usage is TRBV2 and J usage is TRBJ2-5; 9 bases map to TRBD1. The CDR3 is 15 amino acids. Germline CDR1 is SNHLY and CDR2 is FYNNEI. With V trimmed by 6 bases and J by 4 bases, 9 bases remained unmatched.

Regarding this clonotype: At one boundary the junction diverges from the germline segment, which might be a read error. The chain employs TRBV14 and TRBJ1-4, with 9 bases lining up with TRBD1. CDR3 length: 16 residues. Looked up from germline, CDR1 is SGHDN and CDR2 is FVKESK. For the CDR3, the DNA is TGTGCCAGCATCCAAGGACAGGGGAGGACTAATGAAAAACTGTTTTTT. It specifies CASIQGQGRTNEKLFF.

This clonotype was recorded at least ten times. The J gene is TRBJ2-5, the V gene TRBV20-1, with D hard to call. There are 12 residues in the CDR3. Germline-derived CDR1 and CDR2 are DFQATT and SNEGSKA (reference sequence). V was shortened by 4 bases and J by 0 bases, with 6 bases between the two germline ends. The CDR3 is CSATENQETQYF. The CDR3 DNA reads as TGCAGTGCTACAGAGAACCAAGAGACCCAGTACTTC.

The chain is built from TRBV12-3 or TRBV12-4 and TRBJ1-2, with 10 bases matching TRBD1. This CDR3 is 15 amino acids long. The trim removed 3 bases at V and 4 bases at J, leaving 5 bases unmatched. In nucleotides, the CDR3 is TGTGCCAGCAGTTTTAAGGGACAGGGGACCTATGGCTACACCTTC. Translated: CASSFKGQGTYGYTF.